This T cell receptor beta chain was profiled in a study of T cell repertoires in cytomegalovirus infection. TCRdb analysed the reads with MiXCR anew, one entry per CDR3 protein. The sample carries a few hundred thousand distinct CDR3 sequences, over 7.5% recorded once. The V gene lost 4 bases and the J gene lost 6 bases, with 9 bases spanning the gap. The CDR3 sequence is 12 residues long. Germline CDR1 and CDR2: GTSNPN and SVGIG (reference sequence). Study findings and constraints: Clonotype analysis showed dominance of the ex vivo response by HLA-C-restricted CMV-specific TCR beta clonotypes.

As for this clonotype: Antigen unknown.

Sequencing was carried out using PBMCs. The chain couples TRBV30 to TRBJ2-2; D perhaps matches TRBD2 (6 bases). The clonotype originates from a human donor in good health (CMV status not recorded). Some clones in this sample may be carry-over from other donors' samples. CDR3 coding DNA: TGTGCCTGGACATGGGAGGCCGGGGAGCTGTTTTTT. Protein: CAWTWEAGELFF.